This TCR beta chain is drawn from a study of OX40 agonist ivuxolimab in advanced cancers. Study information: Every 2 weeks, patients received ivuxolimab intravenously, dosed at 0.01 to 10 mg/kg.

TCRdb keeps only in-frame clones here, not all; method: immunoSEQ multiplex PCR. The sample yields 40,000 to 45,000 clones, roughly 84% seen once. Germline CDR1 SGHVS, CDR2 FNYEAQ. The CDR3 extends over 17 amino acids. Unmatched junction bases numbered 7, after V lost 1 base and J lost 6 bases. This chain uses TRBV7-6 with TRBJ2-1; 12 positions match TRBD2. Sequenced here: CD4+ or CD8+ T cells sorted from blood, sampled in a trial of the OX40 agonist ivuxolimab. The clonotype comes from an adult with an advanced solid tumor such as melanoma, head and neck, liver or kidney cancer. The CDR3 DNA reads TGTGCCAGCAGCTTAGTGCCTAGCGGGAGGGGGGGCAATGAGCAGTTCTTC. It encodes CASSLVPSGRGGNEQFF.